One and the same sample provided the 30 T cell receptor beta chains below, sequenced in a study of blood T cell repertoires in COVID-19. Sequencing used immunoSEQ multiplex PCR; TCRdb keeps in-frame clones, though not all of them. This sample has hundreds of thousands of clones; roughly 87% occur once, and the top ten carry around 1%. What was sequenced was PBMCs or T cells enriched from blood (not recorded which). These receptors originate from a woman in her 30s who had recovered from COVID-19.

V and J are TRBV4-1 and TRBJ2-1; possibly TRBD1 for D (6 bases). Per the germline V gene, CDR1 is MGHRA and CDR2 is YSYEKL. V lost 1 base to trimming and J lost 3 bases, with 16 bases between them. The CDR3 runs 17 residues. Written as DNA, the CDR3 is TGCGCCAGCAGCCAAGTACCAGGGGCGGGTTACTACAATGAGCAGTTCTTC. Amino acids: CASSQVPGAGYYNEQFF.

V and J are TRBV6-5 and TRBJ1-2; 11 bases are a match to TRBD1. The CDR3 totals 13 residues. After removal of 5 bases from V and 8 bases from J, the junction contained 4 bases not matched to a gene. Germline CDR1 MNHEY, CDR2 SVGAGI. CDR3 region: CASSPRDRGGYTF. DNA of the CDR3: TGTGCCAGCAGTCCCCGGGACAGGGGGGGCTACACCTTC.

V gene TRBV6-6 combines with J gene TRBJ2-3; D may be TRBD2 (6 bases). The CDR3 length is 16 residues. The V and J ends lost 7 bases and 2 bases respectively, with 19 bases between them. Germline lookup yields CDR1 MNHNY and CDR2 SVGAGI (reference sequence). Here the CDR3 reads CASTLARGFYTDTQYF. The CDR3, as DNA: TGTGCCAGCACCCTAGCTCGGGGGTTTTACACAGATACGCAGTATTTT.

The chain joins TRBV19 to TRBJ1-1; no definite D call. The V end lost 0 bases, the J end lost 4 bases, and 9 bases lay between the germline ends. The CDR3 loop spans 14 amino acids. Per the germline V gene, CDR1 is LNHDA and CDR2 is SQIVND (reference sequence). CDR3 in amino acids: CASSIDSGSTEAFF. DNA of the CDR3: TGTGCCAGTAGTATAGATTCGGGGAGCACTGAAGCTTTCTTT.

The rearrangement joins TRBV11-2 to TRBJ1-1; D not resolved. CDR3 length: 15 amino acids. V was trimmed by 0 bases and J by 1 base, leaving 9 bases between them. In germline, CDR1 is SGHAT, CDR2 FQNNGV. The CDR3, as DNA: TGTGCCAGCAGCTTAGATCCCGGGTCGAACACTGAAGCTTTCTTT. This gives the protein CASSLDPGSNTEAFF.

This rearrangement joins TRBV30 to TRBJ1-1; no definite D call. The CDR3 totals 13 residues. V was shortened by 0 bases and J by 1 base, with 6 bases between the two germline ends. Germline CDR1 GTSNPN, CDR2 SVGIG (reference sequence). The CDR3 DNA follows: TGTGCCTGGAGTGTACAACCGAACACTGAAGCTTTCTTT. This translates into CAWSVQPNTEAFF.

J is TRBJ1-2 and V is TRBV27; no firm D call. V lost 6 bases and J lost 1, with 15 bases in between. The CDR3 has 15 residues. The germline CDR1 and CDR2 sequences are MNHEY and SMNVEV (reference sequence). CDR3 nucleotides: TGTGCCAGCAGCAATCTCGCCACTTTTAACTATGGCTACACCTTC. This translates into CASSNLATFNYGYTF.

The rearrangement uses TRBV20-1 and TRBJ1-1; D is unresolved. Deletions cut 2 bases from V and 7 bases from J, with 8 bases between. CDR1 DFQATT and CDR2 SNEGSKA come from the germline V gene (reference sequence). The length of the CDR3 is 11 residues. The CDR3 DNA follows: TGCAGTGCTAGAATCGGGGATGAAGCTTTCTTT. This sequence encodes CSARIGDEAFF.

The genes are TRBV6-5 and TRBJ1-4, with 9 bases lining up with TRBD1. The V gene's germline CDR1 is MNHEY and CDR2 SVGAGI. The J segment lost 7 bases and the V segment lost 0 bases, leaving 6 bases of the junction unmatched. CDR3 length: 16 amino acids. The CDR3 DNA sequence: TGTGCCAGCAGTTACTCCTACAGGGGGCAGGTTGAAAAACTGTTTTTT. Its translation is CASSYSYRGQVEKLFF.

The chain joins TRBV7-2 to TRBJ1-6; 12 bases are a match to TRBD1. Germline V gene sequence: CDR1 SGHTA, CDR2 FQGNSA. V was pared by 5 bases and J by 10 bases, with 6 bases of the junction left unmatched. The CDR3 length is 15 residues. CDR3 DNA: TGTGCCAGCAGCCAAGGGACAGGGGGCGACTCACCCCTCCACTTT. Its translation is CASSQGTGGDSPLHF.

This rearrangement joins TRBV27 to TRBJ1-2; a possible D gene is TRBD1 (6 bases). The length of the CDR3 is 17 residues. Trimming took off 8 bases at V and 4 bases at J, with 26 bases between the two ends. Germline V gene lookup returns CDR1 MNHEY and CDR2 SMNVEV (reference sequence). The CDR3 nucleotides are TGTGCCAGCCGACTTACGGGGTGGGGGCCCGAAGTCTATGGCTACACCTTC. It translates to CASRLTGWGPEVYGYTF.

V gene TRBV29-1 combines with J gene TRBJ2-1; no clear D. V lost 3 bases to trimming and J lost 6 bases, with 6 bases between them. CDR1 SQVTM and CDR2 ANQGSEA come from the germline V gene. The CDR3 spans 11 residues. CDR3 protein: CSVDQINEQFF. For the CDR3, the DNA is TGCAGCGTTGACCAGATCAATGAGCAGTTCTTC.

The chain has TRBV19 and TRBJ1-1, with 10 positions matching TRBD1. The V gene end was trimmed by 5 bases and the J gene end by 6 bases; junction bases not matched to a gene: 9. CDR1 is LNHDA and CDR2 is SQIVND in the germline V gene (reference sequence). CDR3 length: 15 amino acids. For the CDR3, the DNA is TGTGCCAGTAGTTCCTTGACAGGGGGCTTGGCTGAAGCTTTCTTT. Encoded protein: CASSSLTGGLAEAFF.

The chain carries TRBV30 and TRBJ1-2, with D perhaps matching TRBD1 (6 bases). V shed 3 bases and J shed 8 bases, with 13 bases lying between them. This CDR3 is 12 amino acids long. Germline V gene lookup returns CDR1 GTSNPN and CDR2 SVGIG (reference sequence). DNA for the CDR3: TGTGCCTGGAGAGGGGACACTGGAGGCTACACCTTC. It encodes CAWRGDTGGYTF.

V is TRBV30 and J is TRBJ1-2; no clear D. The CDR3 is made up of 11 amino acids. CDR1 is GTSNPN and CDR2 is SVGIG in the germline V gene (reference sequence). Trimming took 0 bases from V and 5 from J, leaving 4 bases between them. The CDR3 DNA follows: TGTGCCTGGAGTGTTAGTTATGGCTACACCTTC. Residues: CAWSVSYGYTF.

In this sample, this clone turned up once. This chain uses TRBV5-8 with TRBJ2-7, with 9 bases lining up with TRBD1. The CDR3 length is 15 residues. The V gene end was trimmed by 3 bases and the J gene end by 4 bases; junction bases not matched to a gene: 8. Germline assignment: CDR1 SGHTS and CDR2 YDEGEE. Here the CDR3 reads CASSSRDRALYEQYF. Written as DNA, the CDR3 is TGTGCCAGCAGCTCTAGGGACAGGGCACTATACGAGCAGTACTTC.

This clone was picked up a small number of times. CDR3 loop: CASSQDRQVNSPLHF. The CDR3 coding sequence is TGCGCCAGCAGCCAAGATCGACAGGTCAATTCACCCCTCCACTTT. The chain links TRBV4-3 to TRBJ1-6; D may be TRBD1 (6 bases). The V gene's germline CDR1 is LGHNA and CDR2 YSLEER. This CDR3 spans 15 amino acids. The ends were cut back, 0 bases at V and 7 bases at J, with 10 bases in the middle.

The rearrangement uses TRBV27 and TRBJ1-2; TRBD1 might be the D (6 bases). Trimming took off 4 bases at V and 2 bases at J, with 17 bases between the two ends. CDR3 size: 16 residues. Germline CDR1 is MNHEY and CDR2 is SMNVEV (reference sequence). CDR3 in amino acids: CASSWTVPYGNYGYTF. The CDR3 DNA is TGTGCCAGCAGTTGGACAGTTCCTTATGGAAACTATGGCTACACCTTC.

This clone appeared a single time. J is TRBJ2-1 and V is TRBV9; 9 nucleotides match TRBD2. After removal of 0 bases from V and 7 bases from J, the junction contained 5 bases not matched to a gene. Looked up from germline, CDR1 is SGDLS and CDR2 is YYNGEE. This CDR3 spans 15 amino acids. The CDR3 region is CASSVGGRAGNEQFF. CDR3 nucleotides: TGTGCCAGCAGCGTAGGCGGGAGGGCCGGGAATGAGCAGTTCTTC.

This clone was seen more than once but under ten times. The chain links TRBV3-1 (or the pseudogene TRBV3-2) to TRBJ2-1; D may be TRBD1 (5 bases). This CDR3 region has 14 residues. The germline CDR1 and CDR2 sequences are LGHDT and YNNKEL (reference sequence). Trimming shortened V by 1 base and J by 7 bases, and 11 bases separated the two germline ends. The CDR3 here is CASSQGGRANEQFF. The CDR3 DNA reads TGTGCCAGCAGCCAAGGTGGCAGGGCAAATGAGCAGTTCTTC.

CDR3: CASSLATASGRNEQYF. The CDR3 DNA reads TGTGCCAGCAGCTTGGCCACGGCTAGCGGTAGAAACGAGCAGTACTTC. The V and J genes are TRBV5-4 and TRBJ2-7; 7 positions match TRBD2. The germline V gene encodes CDR1 SGHNT and CDR2 YYREEE (reference sequence). Unmatched junction bases numbered 11, after V lost 0 bases and J lost 5 bases. The CDR3 consists of 16 residues.

The CDR3 loop reads CASRRGGGGYTF. The DNA of the CDR3 is TGTGCCAGCAGGCGGGGCGGGGGAGGCTACACCTTC. The J gene is TRBJ1-2, the V gene TRBV12-3 or TRBV12-4, with D maybe TRBD1 (5 bases). Trimming left V 6 bases short and J 8 bases short, with 13 bases between. This CDR3 region has 12 residues.

V and J are TRBV4-1 and TRBJ1-6; D gene ambiguous. Germline CDR1 and CDR2: MGHRA and YSYEKL. Trimming pared 4 bases from V and 0 bases from J, leaving 13 bases between. The CDR3 covers 17 residues. The CDR3 nucleotides read TGCGCCAGCAGCCGATCGCAACTTAGCTCCTATAATTCACCCCTCCACTTT. It translates to CASSRSQLSSYNSPLHF.

This clone was seen a single time. The chain uses TRBV29-1 and TRBJ2-2; 10 positions agree with TRBD1. Germline values: CDR1 SQVTM, CDR2 ANQGSEA. The CDR3 loop spans 19 amino acids. Trimming took 2 bases from V and 0 from J; bases not matched to a gene: 12. This CDR3 reads CSVEYGGDRGFANTGELFF. DNA for the CDR3: TGCAGCGTTGAATACGGGGGGGACAGGGGATTTGCGAACACCGGGGAGCTGTTTTTT.

This clone was seen just once. CDR3 coding DNA: TGCGCCAGCAGCCAAGATGTCAGGGCCCCCCTCCACTTT. This gives the protein CASSQDVRAPLHF. The chain recombines TRBV4-1 with TRBJ1-6; perhaps TRBD1 as D (5 bases). The germline CDR1 and CDR2 sequences are MGHRA and YSYEKL. This CDR3 region has 13 residues. V lost 0 bases, J lost 13 bases, and 10 bases lay in between.

This chain connects TRBV10-1 to TRBJ2-1; TRBD2 matches at 9 bases. Per the germline V gene, CDR1 is WNHNN and CDR2 is SYGVQD (reference sequence). The CDR3 is 15 residues long. Trimming at V came to 4 bases and at J to 5 bases, leaving 6 bases not matched to a gene. DNA for the CDR3: TGCGCCAGCAGTGGGATCCTAGCGGGAAACAATGAGCAGTTCTTC. It specifies CASSGILAGNNEQFF.

The chain has TRBV6-1 and TRBJ1-2; 7 nucleotides align to TRBD1. This CDR3 contains 14 residues. Germline lookup yields CDR1 MNHNS and CDR2 SASEGT. V lost 1 base, J lost 4 bases, and 3 bases stayed unmatched. CDR3: CASSEGGQIYGYTF. The CDR3 bases are TGTGCCAGCAGTGAAGGGGGACAGATCTATGGCTACACCTTC.

The rearrangement links TRBV15 to TRBJ2-1; 8 positions match TRBD2. The CDR3 runs to 13 residues. The V gene's germline CDR1 is LNHNV and CDR2 YYDKDF (reference sequence). Germline trimming cut 5 bases from V and 6 bases from J; bases unmatched to any gene: 3. CDR3 nucleotide sequence: TGTGCCACCAGCTTAGCGGGGCTCAATGAGCAGTTCTTC. Its protein is CATSLAGLNEQFF. The full variable domain, its missing parts supplied by reference TRBV15 and TRBJ2-1, is DAMVIQNPRYQVTQFGKPVTLSCSQTLNHNVMYWYQQKSSQAPKLLFHYYDKDFNNEADTPDNFQSRRPNTSFCFLDIRSPGLGDTAMYLCATSLAGLNEQFFGPGTRLTVL.

The genes are TRBV4-3 and TRBJ2-1; TRBD2 aligns across 8 bases. V lost 1 base to trimming and J lost 2 bases; unmatched junction nucleotides: 4. Germline values: CDR1 LGHNA, CDR2 YSLEER. This CDR3 region has 16 residues. Here the CDR3 reads CASSQASGGTYNEQFF. In DNA form, the CDR3 reads TGCGCCAGCAGCCAAGCGAGCGGGGGAACCTACAATGAGCAGTTCTTC.

V is TRBV15 and J is TRBJ2-7; D is possibly TRBD1 (6 bases). There are 14 residues in the CDR3. Germline V gene sequence: CDR1 LNHNV, CDR2 YYDKDF (reference sequence). V dropped 0 bases and J dropped 4 bases, with 10 bases sitting between them. CDR3 protein: CATSRDQGIYEQYF. CDR3 sequence (DNA): TGTGCCACCAGCAGAGATCAGGGGATATACGAGCAGTACTTC.